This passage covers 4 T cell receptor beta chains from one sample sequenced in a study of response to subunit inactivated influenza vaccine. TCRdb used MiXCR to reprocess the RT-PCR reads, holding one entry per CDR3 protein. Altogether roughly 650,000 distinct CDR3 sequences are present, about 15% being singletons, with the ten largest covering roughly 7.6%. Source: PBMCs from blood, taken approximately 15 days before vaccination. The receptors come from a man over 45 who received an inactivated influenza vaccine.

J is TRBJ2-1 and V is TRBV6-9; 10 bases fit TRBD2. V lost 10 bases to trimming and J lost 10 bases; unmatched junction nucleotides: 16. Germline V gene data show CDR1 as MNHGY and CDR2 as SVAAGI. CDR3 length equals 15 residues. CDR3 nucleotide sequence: TGTGCCATCACCCCGAGGCGTCTAGCGGGGGAAGAGCAGTTCTTC. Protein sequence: CAITPRRLAGEEQFF.

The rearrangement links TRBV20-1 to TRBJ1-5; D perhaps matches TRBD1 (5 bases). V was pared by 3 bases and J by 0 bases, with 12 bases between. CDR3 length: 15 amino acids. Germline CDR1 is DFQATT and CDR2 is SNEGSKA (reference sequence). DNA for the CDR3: TGCAGTGCTAGTTCCAGGGATTATAGCAATCAGCCCCAGCATTTT. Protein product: CSASSRDYSNQPQHF.

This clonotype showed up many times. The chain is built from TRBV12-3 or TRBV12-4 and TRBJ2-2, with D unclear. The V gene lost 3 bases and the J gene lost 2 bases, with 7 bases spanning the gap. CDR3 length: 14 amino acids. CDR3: CASSFDGNTGELFF. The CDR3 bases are TGTGCCAGCAGTTTTGACGGAAACACCGGGGAGCTGTTTTTT.

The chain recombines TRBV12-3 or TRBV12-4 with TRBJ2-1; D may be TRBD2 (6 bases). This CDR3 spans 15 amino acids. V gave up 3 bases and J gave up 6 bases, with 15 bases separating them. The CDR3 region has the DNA TGTGCCAGCAGTTTCTCGGGAGTTTGGGGCAATGAGCAGTTCTTC. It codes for CASSFSGVWGNEQFF.